This is a list of T cell receptor beta chains from one sample in a study of human T cells and chemical hapten exposure. MiXCR, run by TCRdb on the RACE reads, gives a single entry per CDR3 protein. The sample includes a few hundred thousand distinct CDR3 sequences, 5% to 6.5% of them seen just once. Specimen: whole blood, collected in connection with sensitization to the hapten diphenylcyclopropenone (DPC). These receptors all come from a woman under 30 with alopecia areata. Some clones in this sample may be carry-over from other donors' samples. Each CDR3 is given without its conserved first and last residue. Some rows have no size entry. The others give once, few or many, or a class for an expanded clone.

clone size	V gene	CDR3 protein
NA	TRBV5-4	ASSRSLETQY
few	TRBV6-5	ASTSPRRGTGNTIY
few	TRBV11-2	ASSLGTGPGNTIY
NA	TRBV3-1	ASSPPEGADSPLH
few	TRBV28	ASSPPQGTGGREQY
few	TRBV12-5	ASGFGMNTGELF
many	TRBV5-1	ASSSSGGATPDTQY
many	TRBV6-5	ASRRQGARTEAF
many	TRBV3-1	ASSQGLPRGYAGELF
NA	TRBV7-9	ASSMTGDTEAF
NA	TRBV29-1	SVSGAVPFLNTEAF
many	TRBV7-9	ASSPDQGALEKLF
few	TRBV28	ASKQGRAPDTQY
few	TRBV4-1	ASSQVLYGYT
many	TRBV7-2	ASSADRGRGYT
NA	TRBV20-1	SARGDSVNNQPQH
many	TRBV28	ASSSMRGYTDTQY
few	TRBV29-1	SVVNTGSVNIQY
many	TRBV15	ATNRDRGADTQY
NA	TRBV27	ASSLEHRRDLGGYT
many	TRBV7-2	ASSLLGNSGELF
few	TRBV29-1	SVGQGQGAF
few	TRBV4-3	ASSQTTRTAKNEKLF
many	TRBV5-1	ASSPSASGDYEQY
NA	TRBV12-5	ASGLGRGLSYEQY
NA	TRBV6-6	ASSPRGSVTEAF
NA	TRBV6-1	ASCFSSYNSPLH
NA	TRBV20-1	SASRGARGDTQY
many	TRBV10-3	AITQDRFLREQY
few	TRBV28	ASSPPGQVLYEQY
many	TRBV28	ASSGWTGVRYEQY
many	TRBV6-2/TRBV6-3	ASKQISRQGAYEQY
many	TRBV29-1	SVEDGGTGWSYEQY
many	TRBV7-6	ASSLNGVPEAF
few	TRBV5-1	ASSFTSGGEETQY
NA	TRBV6-2/TRBV6-3	ASVEGSTDTQY
many	TRBV3-1	ASSGDGPYEQY
few	TRBV12-3/TRBV12-4	ASSHGTESNQPQH
many	TRBV6-5	ASRRQGAGDQPQH